This is a list of T cell receptor beta chains from one sample in a study of graft-versus-host responses after intestinal transplantation. Only in-frame clones appear in the TCRdb table, and some are missing; sequencing was by immunoSEQ multiplex PCR. In the table there are 43,000 or so clones, over 80% of which are singletons. The source material was PBMCs, sampled roughly 760 days after a first intestinal transplant, on the day of a second. The receptors come from a human patient who received an intestinal transplant, so some T cells may come from the graft donor. The CDR3 runs from the conserved cysteine through the conserved F or W. The D gene is left open where the match is weak. Rows give clone size only sometimes, using once, few, many, or a class for an expanded clone.

J gene: TRBJ1-1; V gene: TRBV19; clone size: .; D gene: .; CDR3 length: 13; CDR3 protein: CASSIGANTEAFF; CDR3 DNA: TGTGCCAGTAGTATAGGAGCGAACACTGAAGCTTTCTTT
J gene: TRBJ1-1; V gene: TRBV11-3; clone size: .; D gene: TRBD1; CDR3 length: 14; CDR3 protein: CASSPGGKGTEAFF; CDR3 DNA: TGTGCCAGCAGCCCAGGGGGTAAAGGGACTGAAGCTTTCTTT
J gene: TRBJ1-2; V gene: TRBV7-2; clone size: .; D gene: .; CDR3 length: 14; CDR3 protein: CASSRGLENYGYTF; CDR3 DNA: TGTGCCAGCAGCAGAGGACTGGAGAACTATGGCTACACCTTC
J gene: TRBJ2-6; V gene: TRBV27; clone size: .; D gene: TRBD1; CDR3 length: 18; CDR3 protein: CASSKTGEPYSGANVLTF; CDR3 DNA: TGTGCCAGCAGTAAGACAGGGGAGCCTTACTCTGGGGCCAACGTCCTGACTTTC
J gene: TRBJ2-3; V gene: TRBV6-1; clone size: .; D gene: .; CDR3 length: 12; CDR3 protein: CASYFSTDTQYF; CDR3 DNA: TGTGCCAGTTACTTTAGCACAGATACGCAGTATTTT
J gene: TRBJ2-7; V gene: TRBV19; clone size: .; D gene: .; CDR3 length: 13; CDR3 protein: CASSIKSGYEQYF; CDR3 DNA: TGTGCCAGTAGTATCAAATCCGGGTACGAGCAGTACTTC
J gene: TRBJ1-2; V gene: TRBV6-5; clone size: .; D gene: .; CDR3 length: 13; CDR3 protein: CASSRTEWNGYTF; CDR3 DNA: TGTGCCAGCAGTAGGACAGAGTGGAATGGCTACACCTTC
J gene: TRBJ2-5; V gene: TRBV30; clone size: .; D gene: .; CDR3 length: 13; CDR3 protein: CAWSVHGFAVQYF; CDR3 DNA: TGTGCCTGGAGTGTACACGGATTTGCGGTGCAGTACTTC
J gene: TRBJ1-2; V gene: TRBV29-1; clone size: once; D gene: TRBD1; CDR3 length: 12; CDR3 protein: CSAAGQAHGYTF; CDR3 DNA: TGCAGCGCAGCGGGACAGGCCCATGGCTACACCTTC
J gene: TRBJ2-1; V gene: TRBV6-5; clone size: .; D gene: TRBD2; CDR3 length: 14; CDR3 protein: CASSYSGGRNEQFF; CDR3 DNA: TGTGCCAGCAGTTACTCGGGCGGGAGGAATGAGCAGTTCTTC
J gene: TRBJ2-7; V gene: TRBV18; clone size: .; D gene: TRBD2; CDR3 length: 20; CDR3 protein: CASSPLPISGLAPTVYEQYF; CDR3 DNA: TGTGCCAGCTCACCACTACCAATTTCCGGACTAGCCCCAACAGTCTACGAGCAGTACTTC
J gene: TRBJ2-4; V gene: TRBV18; clone size: .; D gene: .; CDR3 length: 14; CDR3 protein: CASSPSVTKNIQYF; CDR3 DNA: TGTGCCAGCTCACCATCCGTAACCAAAAACATTCAGTACTTC
J gene: TRBJ2-3; V gene: TRBV6-7; clone size: .; D gene: .; CDR3 length: 10; CDR3 protein: CARARDTQYF; CDR3 DNA: TGTGCCCGAGCTCGGGATACGCAGTATTTT
J gene: TRBJ1-1; V gene: TRBV27; clone size: few; D gene: .; CDR3 length: 13; CDR3 protein: CASSLSTNTEAFF; CDR3 DNA: TGTGCCAGCAGTTTATCGACGAACACTGAAGCTTTCTTT
J gene: TRBJ1-1; V gene: TRBV5-1; clone size: once; D gene: TRBD1; CDR3 length: 19; CDR3 protein: CASSLAKAGTGGTLGEAFF; CDR3 DNA: TGCGCCAGCAGCTTGGCCAAAGCTGGAACAGGGGGAACCTTAGGTGAAGCTTTCTTT
J gene: TRBJ1-2; V gene: TRBV7-8; clone size: .; D gene: .; CDR3 length: 13; CDR3 protein: CASSLAQGSGYTF; CDR3 DNA: TGTGCCAGCAGCTTAGCGCAGGGGAGTGGCTACACCTTC
J gene: TRBJ2-7; V gene: TRBV6-5; clone size: once; D gene: .; CDR3 length: 13; CDR3 protein: CASSYSRALEQYF; CDR3 DNA: TGTGCCAGCAGTTACAGCAGGGCCCTCGAGCAGTACTTC
J gene: TRBJ2-7; V gene: TRBV6-5; clone size: .; D gene: .; CDR3 length: 14; CDR3 protein: CASSYSMGAYEQYF; CDR3 DNA: TGTGCCAGCAGTTACTCAATGGGGGCCTACGAGCAGTACTTC
J gene: TRBJ1-5; V gene: TRBV7-9; clone size: .; D gene: .; CDR3 length: 14; CDR3 protein: CASSLVGGNQPQHF; CDR3 DNA: TGTGCCAGCAGCTTAGTTGGTGGCAATCAGCCCCAGCATTTT
J gene: TRBJ2-5; V gene: TRBV7-2; clone size: .; D gene: .; CDR3 length: 17; CDR3 protein: CASSPLTGSGVQETQYF; CDR3 DNA: TGTGCCAGCAGCCCTCTGACAGGCTCTGGGGTCCAAGAGACCCAGTACTTC
J gene: TRBJ2-3; V gene: TRBV6-4; clone size: few; D gene: .; CDR3 length: 15; CDR3 protein: CASSDSVLGADTQYF; CDR3 DNA: TGTGCCAGCAGTGACTCGGTGCTAGGGGCAGATACGCAGTATTTT
J gene: TRBJ1-5; V gene: TRBV30; clone size: .; D gene: .; CDR3 length: 13; CDR3 protein: CAWSVMDDQPQHF; CDR3 DNA: TGTGCCTGGAGTGTAATGGATGATCAGCCCCAGCATTTT